A single sample gave rise to the 13 T cell receptor beta chains below, sequenced in a study of cytomegalovirus exposure and HLA in healthy donors. PCR involved 60 Vbeta and 13 Jbeta primers. Repertoires were generated with immunoSEQ multiplex PCR, while TCRdb's copy carries only in-frame clones and drops some. The sample contains some 80,000 clones, less than 80% of which appear only once. Sequencing was carried out using PBMCs. All receptors derive from a human donor in good health.

The J gene is TRBJ1-5, the V gene TRBV27, with D perhaps TRBD1 (5 bases). CDR3 length: 15 amino acids. Trimming pared 2 bases from V and 1 base from J, leaving 9 bases between. The germline V gene encodes CDR1 MNHEY and CDR2 SMNVEV (reference sequence). The chain's CDR3 is CASSLNGGSNQPQHF. CDR3 bases: TGTGCCAGCAGTTTAAACGGGGGAAGCAATCAGCCCCAGCATTTT.

The rearrangement uses TRBV29-1 and TRBJ2-5, with D perhaps TRBD2 (6 bases). The DNA end lines up better with TRBJ2-7; the J call may be wrong. Per the germline V gene, CDR1 is SQVTM and CDR2 is ANQGSEA. The CDR3 runs to 15 residues. The CDR3 sequence is CSVVAGNYRRHEQYF. The DNA of the CDR3 is TGCAGCGTGGTGGCGGGGAACTACCGCCGCCACGAGCAGTACTTC.

The J gene is TRBJ2-2, the V gene TRBV4-2; 12 bases line up with TRBD2. Germline V gene data show CDR1 as LGHNA and CDR2 as YNFKEQ. The V and J ends lost 1 base and 6 bases, in that order; junction bases with no gene match: 9. The CDR3 runs 18 residues. CDR3 sequence (DNA): TGTGCCAGCAGCCAAGGAGCTAGCGGGGGGGCCTCTCCCGGGGAGCTGTTTTTT. It codes for CASSQGASGGASPGELFF.

The chain is built from TRBV9 and TRBJ2-7, with a weak D call TRBD1 (5 bases). The germline V gene has CDR1 SGDLS and CDR2 YYNGEE. V lost 3 bases and J 5 bases, leaving 21 bases between the germline ends. The CDR3 is 16 amino acids. The CDR3 reads CASSEPPSDSEDEQYF. Written as DNA, the CDR3 is TGTGCCAGCAGCGAACCGCCGAGCGACAGCGAAGACGAGCAGTACTTC. Variable domain in full (rest from reference TRBV9 and TRBJ2-7): DSGVTQTPKHLITATGQRVTLRCSPRSGDLSVYWYQQSLDQGLQFLIQYYNGEERAKGNILERFSAQQFPDLHSELNLSSLELGDSALYFCASSEPPSDSEDEQYFGPGTRLTVT.

CDR3: CSSQDQETQYF. CDR3 sequence (DNA): TGCAGTTCACAGGACCAAGAGACCCAGTACTTC. This sequence joins TRBV20-1 and TRBJ2-5; maybe TRBD1 (5 bases). CDR1 is DFQATT and CDR2 is SNEGSKA in the germline V gene (reference sequence). Trimming took 8 bases from V and 0 from J, leaving 7 bases between them. There are 11 residues in the CDR3.

CDR3 DNA: TGCAGCGTTGAGCGGGGAGTCGAGCAGTACTTC. It is translated as CSVERGVEQYF. The V call is TRBV29-1, the J call TRBJ2-7, with TRBD2 as a possible D gene (6 bases). The V end lost 3 bases, the J end lost 6 bases, and 9 bases lay between the germline ends. The CDR3 totals 11 residues. Germline CDR1 reads SQVTM; CDR2 reads ANQGSEA.

Only a few counts were recorded for this clone. The chain combines TRBV5-8 with TRBJ1-1; 7 bases agree with TRBD1. This CDR3 has 13 residues. From germline, CDR1 is SGHTS and CDR2 YDEGEE. The junction had 4 bases not matched to a gene; V was cut back by 4 bases and J by 4 bases. The CDR3: CASSPQGPTEAFF. The CDR3 DNA reads as TGTGCCAGCAGCCCACAGGGGCCCACTGAAGCTTTCTTT.

This chain connects TRBV27 to TRBJ2-3; D gene unclear. Trimming shortened V by 2 bases and J by 2 bases, and 8 bases separated the two germline ends. Germline V CDR1 and CDR2: MNHEY, SMNVEV (reference sequence). The CDR3 is made up of 14 amino acids. This CDR3 is CASSLPRYTDTQYF. CDR3 in DNA: TGTGCCAGCAGTTTACCGAGATACACAGATACGCAGTATTTT.

This clone was detected only once. CDR3 in amino acids: CASSPDRGQETQYF. The CDR3 DNA is TGCGCCAGCAGCCCTGACAGGGGTCAAGAGACCCAGTACTTC. The chain recombines TRBV5-1 with TRBJ2-5; 8 bases fit TRBD1. J lost 2 bases, V lost 4 bases, and 4 bases had no gene match. The length of the CDR3 is 14 residues. Germline V lookup: CDR1 SGHRS, CDR2 YFSETQ.

Only a few counts were recorded for this clone. The J gene is TRBJ2-5, the V gene TRBV4-1, with a weak D call TRBD2 (5 bases). CDR1 is MGHRA, CDR2 YSYEKL, per germline. The V end was cut by 1 base, the J end by 4 bases, with 10 bases between. The CDR3 consists of 14 residues. This CDR3 reads CASSQVPRGETQYF. The CDR3 region has the DNA TGCGCCAGCAGCCAAGTCCCCCGGGGAGAGACCCAGTACTTC.

V gene TRBV9 combines with J gene TRBJ1-1, with 10 bases identical to TRBD1. The J segment lost 1 base and the V segment lost 4 bases, leaving 7 bases of the junction unmatched. The germline CDR1 and CDR2 sequences are SGDLS and YYNGEE. This CDR3 is 16 amino acids long. This chain's CDR3 is CASSLFGQGGNTEAFF. The DNA of the CDR3 is TGTGCCAGCAGCTTGTTCGGACAGGGGGGGAACACTGAAGCTTTCTTT.

This chain links TRBV19 with TRBJ1-2; D might be TRBD1 (5 bases). The CDR3 length is 15 residues. CDR1 and CDR2 (germline): LNHDA, SQIVND (reference sequence). V was pared by 5 bases and J by 1 base, with 14 bases between. The CDR3 DNA sequence: TGTGCCAGTAGTTCGGCGGGGGGAGATAACTATGGCTACACCTTC. It translates to CASSSAGGDNYGYTF.

V usage is TRBV5-4 and J usage is TRBJ2-3; TRBD2 agrees at 9 bases. Trimming took 4 bases from V and 8 from J; bases not matched to a gene: 11. The CDR3 loop spans 15 amino acids. Per germline, CDR1 SGHNT and CDR2 YYREEE (reference sequence). This chain's CDR3 is CASSGGGDRRGTQYF. The CDR3 region has the DNA TGTGCCAGCAGCGGCGGGGGGGACCGGCGGGGTACGCAGTATTTT. Using reference TRBV5-4 and TRBJ2-3 for the parts outside the CDR3, the full variable domain is ETGVTQSPTHLIKTRGQQVTLRCSSQSGHNTVSWYQQALGQGPQFIFQYYREEENGRGNFPPRFSGLQFPNYSSELNVNALELDDSALYLCASSGGGDRRGTQYFGPGTRLTVL.